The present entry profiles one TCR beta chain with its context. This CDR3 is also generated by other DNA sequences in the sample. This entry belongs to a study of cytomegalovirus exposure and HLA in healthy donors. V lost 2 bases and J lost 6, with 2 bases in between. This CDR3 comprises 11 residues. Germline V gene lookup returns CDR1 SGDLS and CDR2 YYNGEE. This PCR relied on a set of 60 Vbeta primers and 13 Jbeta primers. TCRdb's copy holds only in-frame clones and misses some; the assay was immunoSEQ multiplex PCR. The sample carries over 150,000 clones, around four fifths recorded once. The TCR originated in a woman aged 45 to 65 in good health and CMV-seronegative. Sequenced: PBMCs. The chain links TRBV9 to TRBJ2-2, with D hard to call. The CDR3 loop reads CASSVSGELFF. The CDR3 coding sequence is TGTGCCAGCAGCGTCTCCGGGGAGCTGTTTTTT.